A selection of T cell receptor beta chains follows, all from one sample in a study of cytomegalovirus exposure and HLA in healthy donors. Clones were sequenced by immunoSEQ multiplex PCR, and TCRdb holds only the in-frame ones, with some missing. The sample comprises approximately 210,000 clones, 80% to 90% of which are singletons, and 1.3% rests with the top ten. Sequenced sample: PBMCs. These receptors all stem from a man under 40 in good health and CMV-seronegative. CDR3s include the opening cysteine and the closing phenylalanine or tryptophan. A D gene is named only where the DNA matches it firmly. Size tells how often a clone was seen (once, few, many) or the class of an expanded clone, and some rows leave it out.

abundance,v_gene,j_gene,d_gene,CDR3nt,CDR3aa
once,TRBV12-5,TRBJ2-1,TRBD2,TGTGCTAGTGGTTTGGAGGGACTAGCGGGAGGGGTCAATGAGCAGTTCTTC,CASGLEGLAGGVNEQFF
.,TRBV27,TRBJ1-4,.,TGTGCCAGCAGTTTATCGTGGACTACCCTTGAAAAACTGTTTTTT,CASSLSWTTLEKLFF
once,TRBV2,TRBJ1-3,.,TGTGCCAGCAGACTGATTCCTGGAAACACCATATATTTT,CASRLIPGNTIYF
.,TRBV4-2,TRBJ1-1,.,TGTGCCAGCAGCCGCGGCCGGGACTCGAACACTGAAGCTTTCTTT,CASSRGRDSNTEAFF
.,TRBV7-6,TRBJ2-7,.,TGTGCCAGCAGCTTGGCAGGGCCTGGCTACGAGCAGTACTTC,CASSLAGPGYEQYF
.,TRBV5-1,TRBJ2-5,.,TGCGCCAGCAGCTTGGAAGCGGAAGAGACCCAGTACTTC,CASSLEAEETQYF
.,TRBV5-1,TRBJ2-1,TRBD2,TGCGCCAGCAGCTTGGATGGCGGGAGGGCCGGCGATGAGCAGTTCTTC,CASSLDGGRAGDEQFF
.,TRBV28,TRBJ2-3,.,TGTGCCAGCAGTTCCTCCCCCCGGGACATCACAGATACGCAGTATTTT,CASSSSPRDITDTQYF
.,TRBV18,TRBJ2-5,.,TGTGCCAGCTCACCACCCCAGCGGAACCTCCAAGAGACCCAGTACTTC,CASSPPQRNLQETQYF
.,TRBV27,TRBJ2-1,TRBD2,TGTGCCAGCAGTTTTGGCCTAGCGGGGTACAATGAGCAGTTCTTC,CASSFGLAGYNEQFF
.,TRBV5-4,TRBJ1-1,TRBD1,TGTGCCAGCAGCCCTAGGACAGGGAATGAGGCTGAAGCTTTCTTT,CASSPRTGNEAEAFF
.,TRBV6-5,TRBJ2-7,.,TGTGCCAGCAGGTACAGCTATTCCGCCTCCTACGAGCAGTACTTC,CASRYSYSASYEQYF
.,TRBV6-1,TRBJ2-1,TRBD2,TGTGCCAGCAGTGGGAGGGGTCTTAGCGGGGTATACAATGAGCAGTTCTTC,CASSGRGLSGVYNEQFF
.,TRBV12-5,TRBJ1-2,.,TGTGCTAGTGGTTCCCACCGCTTGGCCCCCCTCTATGGCTACACCTTC,CASGSHRLAPLYGYTF
few,TRBV5-8,TRBJ2-7,.,TGTGCCAGCAGCTTGGGGCAGGGGGGCATCCTCGAGCAGTACTTC,CASSLGQGGILEQYF
.,TRBV2,TRBJ2-3,.,TGTGCCAGCGTCCTAGCATCAGATACGCAGTATTTT,CASVLASDTQYF
.,TRBV28,TRBJ1-2,.,TGTGCCAGCAGTTTTTCCCCGCGAGATGGCTACACCTTC,CASSFSPRDGYTF
.,TRBV2,TRBJ2-5,.,TGTGCCAGCAGTGGGGGCGTCGGGGAGACCCAGTACTTC,CASSGGVGETQYF
.,TRBV5-1,TRBJ2-1,TRBD2,TGCGCCACCAAAGCGGGAAACAGGAATGAGCAGTTCTTC,CATKAGNRNEQFF
.,TRBV19,TRBJ2-6,.,TGTGCCAGTAGTATAGCCGCCTACAGTTCTGGGGCCAACGTCCTGACTTTC,CASSIAAYSSGANVLTF
.,TRBV15,TRBJ2-5,.,TGTGCCACCAGCAGAGATACCGCCGGCCAAGAGACCCAGTACTTC,CATSRDTAGQETQYF
.,TRBV7-9,TRBJ1-4,.,TGTGCCAGCACGGCATCTTTGGTCGAGGGTACAAAACTGTTTTTT,CASTASLVEGTKLFF
.,TRBV11-2,TRBJ2-2,TRBD2,TGTGCCAGCAGCCTACGAGGGACTAGCGGGAGGAAATATACCGGGGAGCTGTTTTTT,CASSLRGTSGRKYTGELFF
.,TRBV18,TRBJ1-2,.,TGTGCCAGCTCACCACTTCGCGAGGTCTATGGCTACACCTTC,CASSPLREVYGYTF
.,TRBV5-4,TRBJ2-3,TRBD2,TGTGCCAGCAGCCCCCTGGGACTAGCGGGAGGGCAAACAGATACGCAGTATTTT,CASSPLGLAGGQTDTQYF
.,TRBV2,TRBJ1-5,TRBD1,TGTGCCAGCAGTCAACCGGGACAGGGGTATTATCAGCCCCAGCATTTT,CASSQPGQGYYQPQHF
.,TRBV28,TRBJ2-1,.,TGTGCCAGCTGCGTTCTGGATGAGCAGTTCTTC,CASCVLDEQFF
.,TRBV7-7,TRBJ2-1,.,TGTGCTAGCAGCTTAGGGGGTTCGGGGGGCTTGTACAATGAGCAGTTCTTC,CASSLGGSGGLYNEQFF
.,TRBV15,TRBJ1-1,.,TGTGCCACCAGCAGAGATCGGATACGGGGGACTGAAGCTTTCTTT,CATSRDRIRGTEAFF
.,TRBV4-2,TRBJ2-3,TRBD2,TGTGCCAGCAGCCAAGATGGTTTTCCCGGGACTAGCGGGCCCACAGATACGCAGTATTTT,CASSQDGFPGTSGPTDTQYF
.,TRBV2,TRBJ2-5,TRBD2,TGTGCCAGCAGATGGGACTACAGAGAGACCCAGTACTTC,CASRWDYRETQYF
.,TRBV29-1,TRBJ2-1,.,TGCAGCACTAGGGGGGGCTCCTACAATGAGCAGTTCTTC,CSTRGGSYNEQFF
.,TRBV27,TRBJ2-6,TRBD1,TGTGCCAGCAGTGGGGGACAGGGTACCCCTGGGGCCAACGTCCTGACTTTC,CASSGGQGTPGANVLTF
.,TRBV11-3,TRBJ2-3,.,TGTGCCAGCAGCCCGACAGAGACAGATACGCAGTATTTT,CASSPTETDTQYF
.,TRBV5-4,TRBJ2-7,.,TGTGCCAGCAGCTTGGCGGGGACACTCTCCTACGAGCAGTACTTC,CASSLAGTLSYEQYF